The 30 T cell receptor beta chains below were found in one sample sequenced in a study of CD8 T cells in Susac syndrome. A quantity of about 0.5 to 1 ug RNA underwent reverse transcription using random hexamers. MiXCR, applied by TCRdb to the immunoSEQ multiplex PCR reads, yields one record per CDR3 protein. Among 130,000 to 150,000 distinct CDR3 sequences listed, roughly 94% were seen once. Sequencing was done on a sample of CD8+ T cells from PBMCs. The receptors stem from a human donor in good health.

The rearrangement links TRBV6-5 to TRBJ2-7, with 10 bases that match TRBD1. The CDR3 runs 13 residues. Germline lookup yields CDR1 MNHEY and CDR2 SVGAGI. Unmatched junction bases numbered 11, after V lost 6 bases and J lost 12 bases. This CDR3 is CASSPGQGSLAYF. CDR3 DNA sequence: TGTGCCAGCAGCCCGGGACAGGGGTCCCTGGCGTACTTC.

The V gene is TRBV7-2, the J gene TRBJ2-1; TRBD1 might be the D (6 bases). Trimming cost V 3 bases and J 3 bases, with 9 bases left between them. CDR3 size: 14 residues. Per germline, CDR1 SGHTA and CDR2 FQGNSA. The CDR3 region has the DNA TGTGCCAGCAGCTTGATGGACAGCTACAATGAGCAGTTCTTC. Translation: CASSLMDSYNEQFF.

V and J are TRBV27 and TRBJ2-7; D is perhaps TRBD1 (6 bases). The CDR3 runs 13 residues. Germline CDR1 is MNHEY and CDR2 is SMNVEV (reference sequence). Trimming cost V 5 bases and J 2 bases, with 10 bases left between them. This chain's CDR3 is CASSVTGTYEQYF. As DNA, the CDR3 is TGTGCCAGCAGTGTCACAGGGACCTACGAGCAGTACTTC.

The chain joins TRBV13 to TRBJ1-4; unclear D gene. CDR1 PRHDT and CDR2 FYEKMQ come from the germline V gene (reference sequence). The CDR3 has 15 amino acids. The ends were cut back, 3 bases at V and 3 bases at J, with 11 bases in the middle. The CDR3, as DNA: TGTGCCAGCAGCTTCTACAGTTACTCTAATGAAAAACTGTTTTTT. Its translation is CASSFYSYSNEKLFF.

Here the CDR3 DNA reads TGTGCCAGCAGCTCCTGGGACGGGGGTATCTATGAGCAGTTCTTC. Protein product: CASSSWDGGIYEQFF. The chain carries TRBV11-2 and TRBJ2-1, with TRBD2 as a possible D gene (6 bases). The CDR3 is 15 amino acids. With 4 bases removed from V and 8 bases from J, the gap between germline ends came to 18 bases. Per germline, CDR1 SGHAT and CDR2 FQNNGV.

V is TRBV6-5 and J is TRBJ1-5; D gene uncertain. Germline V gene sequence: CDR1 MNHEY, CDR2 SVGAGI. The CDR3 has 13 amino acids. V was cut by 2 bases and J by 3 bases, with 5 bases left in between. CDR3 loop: CASSYGLNQPQHF. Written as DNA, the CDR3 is TGTGCCAGCAGTTACGGGCTCAATCAGCCCCAGCATTTT.

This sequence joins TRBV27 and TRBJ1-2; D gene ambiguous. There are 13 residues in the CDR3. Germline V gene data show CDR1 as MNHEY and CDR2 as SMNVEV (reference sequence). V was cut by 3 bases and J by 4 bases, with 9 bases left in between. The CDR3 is CASSFLGSYGYTF. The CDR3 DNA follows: TGTGCCAGCAGTTTTTTGGGAAGCTATGGCTACACCTTC.

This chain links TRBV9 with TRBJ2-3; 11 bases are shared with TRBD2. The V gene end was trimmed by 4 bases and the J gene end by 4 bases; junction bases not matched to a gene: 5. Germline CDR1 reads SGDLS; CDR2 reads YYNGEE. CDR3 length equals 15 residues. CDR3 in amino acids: CASSIAGGPSDTQYF. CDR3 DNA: TGTGCCAGCAGCATAGCGGGAGGGCCATCAGATACGCAGTATTTT.

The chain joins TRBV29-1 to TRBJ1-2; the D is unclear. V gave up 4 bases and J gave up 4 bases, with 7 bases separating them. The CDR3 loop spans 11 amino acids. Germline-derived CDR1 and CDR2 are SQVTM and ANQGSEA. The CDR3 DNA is TGCAGCGTTGTTGGACTCTATGGCTACACCTTC. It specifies CSVVGLYGYTF.

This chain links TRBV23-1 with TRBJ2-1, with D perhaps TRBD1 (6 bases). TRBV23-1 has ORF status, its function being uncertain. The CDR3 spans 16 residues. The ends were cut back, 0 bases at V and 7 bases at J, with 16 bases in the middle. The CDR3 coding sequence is TGCGCCAGCAGTCAATCAGGGGACACCCCCGGGAATGAGCAGTTCTTC. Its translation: CASSQSGDTPGNEQFF.

CDR3 in amino acids: CASSLVVRVDEQFF. The DNA of the CDR3 is TGTGCCAGCAGTTTAGTTGTCAGGGTAGATGAGCAGTTCTTC. The chain carries TRBV12-3 or TRBV12-4 and TRBJ2-1, with TRBD1 as a possible D gene (5 bases). Trimming left V 1 base short and J 8 bases short, with 12 bases between. This CDR3 is 14 amino acids long.

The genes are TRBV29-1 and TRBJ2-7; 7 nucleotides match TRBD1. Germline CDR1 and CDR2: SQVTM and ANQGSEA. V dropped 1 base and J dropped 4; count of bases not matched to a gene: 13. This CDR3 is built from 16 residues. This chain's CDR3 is CSVEGEPTGYIYEQYF. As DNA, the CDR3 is TGCAGCGTTGAAGGGGAACCGACAGGGTATATTTACGAGCAGTACTTC.

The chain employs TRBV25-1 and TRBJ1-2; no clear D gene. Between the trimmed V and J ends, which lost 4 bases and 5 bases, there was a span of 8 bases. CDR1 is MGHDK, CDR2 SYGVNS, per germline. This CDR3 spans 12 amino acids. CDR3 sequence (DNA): TGTGCCAGCAGTGGACTTTATTATGGCTACACCTTC. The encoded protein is CASSGLYYGYTF.

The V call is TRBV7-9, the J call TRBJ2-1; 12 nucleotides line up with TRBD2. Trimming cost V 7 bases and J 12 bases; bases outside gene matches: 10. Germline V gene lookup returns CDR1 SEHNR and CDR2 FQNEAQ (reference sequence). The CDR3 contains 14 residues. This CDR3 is CASTNGLAGRMQFF. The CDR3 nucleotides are TGTGCCAGCACCAATGGACTAGCGGGGCGGATGCAGTTCTTC.

Here the CDR3 reads CASSQEASGRLTDTQYF. As DNA, the CDR3 is TGTGCCAGCAGCCAAGAGGCTAGCGGGAGATTGACAGATACGCAGTATTTT. This sequence joins TRBV3-1 and TRBJ2-3, with TRBD2 identical over 10 bases. Germline CDR1 LGHDT, CDR2 YNNKEL (reference sequence). The CDR3 loop spans 17 amino acids. V gave up 0 bases and J gave up 3 bases; unmatched junction bases: 6.

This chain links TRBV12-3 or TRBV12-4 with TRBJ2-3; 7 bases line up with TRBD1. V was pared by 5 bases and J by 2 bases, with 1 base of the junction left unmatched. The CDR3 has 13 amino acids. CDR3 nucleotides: TGTGCCAGCAGTGGGACAGACACAGATACGCAGTATTTT. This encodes CASSGTDTDTQYF.

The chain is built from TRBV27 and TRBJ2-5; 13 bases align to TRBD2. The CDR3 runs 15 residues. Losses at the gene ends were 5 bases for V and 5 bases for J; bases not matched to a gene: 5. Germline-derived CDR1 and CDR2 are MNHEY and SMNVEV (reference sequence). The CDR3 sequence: CASSPLLAGGETQYF. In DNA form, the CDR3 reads TGTGCCAGCAGTCCGCTACTAGCGGGAGGGGAGACCCAGTACTTC.

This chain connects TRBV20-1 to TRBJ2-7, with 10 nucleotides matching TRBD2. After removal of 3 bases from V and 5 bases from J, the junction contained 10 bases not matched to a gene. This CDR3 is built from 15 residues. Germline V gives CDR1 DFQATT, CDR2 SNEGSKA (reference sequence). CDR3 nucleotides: TGCAGTGCTAGTTCTCTAGCGGGAGACCCCCACGAGCAGTACTTC. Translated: CSASSLAGDPHEQYF.

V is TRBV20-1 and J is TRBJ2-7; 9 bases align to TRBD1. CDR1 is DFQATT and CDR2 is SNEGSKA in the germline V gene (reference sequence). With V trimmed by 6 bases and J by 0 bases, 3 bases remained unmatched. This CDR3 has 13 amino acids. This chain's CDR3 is CSALTGGSYEQYF. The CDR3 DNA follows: TGCAGTGCCCTGACAGGGGGCTCCTACGAGCAGTACTTC.

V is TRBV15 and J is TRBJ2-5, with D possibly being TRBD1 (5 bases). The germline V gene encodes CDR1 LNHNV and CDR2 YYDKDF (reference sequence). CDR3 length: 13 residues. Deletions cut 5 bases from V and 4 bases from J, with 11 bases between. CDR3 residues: CATSRTGAETQYF. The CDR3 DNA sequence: TGTGCCACCAGCCGAACAGGCGCAGAGACCCAGTACTTC.

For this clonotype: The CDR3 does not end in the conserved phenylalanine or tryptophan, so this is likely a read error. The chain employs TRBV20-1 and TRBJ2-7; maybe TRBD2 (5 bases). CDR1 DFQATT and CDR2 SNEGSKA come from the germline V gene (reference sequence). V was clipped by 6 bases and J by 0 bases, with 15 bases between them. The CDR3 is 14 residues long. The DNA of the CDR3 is TGCAGTGCACCTCTTAGCGATAGCTCCTACGAGCAGTACCTC. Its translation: CSAPLSDSSYEQYL.

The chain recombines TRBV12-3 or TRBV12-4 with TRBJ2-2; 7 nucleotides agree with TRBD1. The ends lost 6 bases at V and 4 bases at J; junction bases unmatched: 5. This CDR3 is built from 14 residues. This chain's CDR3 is CASSSDRATGELFF. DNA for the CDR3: TGTGCCAGCAGCTCAGACAGGGCCACCGGGGAGCTGTTTTTT.

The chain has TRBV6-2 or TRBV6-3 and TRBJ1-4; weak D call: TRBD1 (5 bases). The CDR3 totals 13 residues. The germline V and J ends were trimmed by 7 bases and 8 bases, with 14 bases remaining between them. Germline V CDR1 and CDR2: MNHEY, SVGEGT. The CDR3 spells CASKPGLEEKLFF. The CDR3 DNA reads TGTGCCAGCAAACCGGGGCTGGAAGAAAAACTGTTTTTT.

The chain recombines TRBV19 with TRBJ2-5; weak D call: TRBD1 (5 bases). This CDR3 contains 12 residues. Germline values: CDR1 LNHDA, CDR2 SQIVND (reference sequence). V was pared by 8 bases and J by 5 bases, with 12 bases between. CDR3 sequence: CASADSRETQYF. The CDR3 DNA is TGTGCCAGTGCCGACAGCAGGGAGACCCAGTACTTC.

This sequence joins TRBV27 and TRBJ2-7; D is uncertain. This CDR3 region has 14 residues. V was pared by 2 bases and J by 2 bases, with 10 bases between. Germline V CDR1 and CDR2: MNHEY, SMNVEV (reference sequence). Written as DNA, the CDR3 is TGTGCCAGCAGTTTAACGGCAGGCCCCTACGAGCAGTACTTC. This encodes CASSLTAGPYEQYF.

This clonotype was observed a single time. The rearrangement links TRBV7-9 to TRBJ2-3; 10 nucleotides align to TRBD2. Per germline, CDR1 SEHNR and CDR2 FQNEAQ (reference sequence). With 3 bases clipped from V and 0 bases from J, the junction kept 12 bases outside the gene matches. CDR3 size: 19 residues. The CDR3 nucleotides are TGTGCCAGCAGCTTCGGACTAGCGGCGCCTCCCCTTAGCACAGATACGCAGTATTTT. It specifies CASSFGLAAPPLSTDTQYF.

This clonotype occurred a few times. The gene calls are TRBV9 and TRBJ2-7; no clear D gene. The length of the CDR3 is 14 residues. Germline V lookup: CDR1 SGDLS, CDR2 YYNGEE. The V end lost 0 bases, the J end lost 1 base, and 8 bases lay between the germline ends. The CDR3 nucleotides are TGTGCCAGCAGCGTAGGTCAGAGTTCCTACGAGCAGTACTTC. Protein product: CASSVGQSSYEQYF.

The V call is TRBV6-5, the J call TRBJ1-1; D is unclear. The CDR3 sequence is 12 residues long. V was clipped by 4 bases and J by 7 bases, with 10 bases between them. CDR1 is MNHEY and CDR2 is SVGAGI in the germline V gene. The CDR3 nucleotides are TGTGCCAGCAGTTCAGGATATGATGAAGCTTTCTTT. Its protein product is CASSSGYDEAFF.

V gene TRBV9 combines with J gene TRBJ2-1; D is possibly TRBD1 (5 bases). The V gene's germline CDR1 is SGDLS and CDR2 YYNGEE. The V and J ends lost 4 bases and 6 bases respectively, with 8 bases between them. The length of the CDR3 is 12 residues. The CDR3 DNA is TGTGCCAGCAGCCGGACAATCAATGAGCAGTTCTTC. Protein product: CASSRTINEQFF.

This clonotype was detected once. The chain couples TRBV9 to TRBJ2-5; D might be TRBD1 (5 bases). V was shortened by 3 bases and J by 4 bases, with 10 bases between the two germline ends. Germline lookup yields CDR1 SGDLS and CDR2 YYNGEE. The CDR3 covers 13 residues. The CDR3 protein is CASSEGFSETQYF. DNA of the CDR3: TGTGCCAGCAGCGAGGGGTTTTCAGAGACCCAGTACTTC.